This T cell receptor (beta chain) appears in the sequencing data of a study of T cells after yellow fever vaccination (dated by TCRdb to between 2017 and 2020). A note on the overall study: The SMART-Seq v4 Ultra Low Input RNA kit was used to prepare libraries from fractions with low cell numbers. Two healthy male donors, one aged 18 to 30 and one aged 30 to 40 years, made up the cohort. To follow T-cell clones before and after both primary and booster YFV17D yellow fever vaccination, bulk TCR alpha and beta repertoires underwent longitudinal sequencing. Bulk PBMC replicates and cell subsets were isolated from blood drawn at multiple timepoints before and after both primary and secondary immunization.

The germline V gene encodes CDR1 SQVTM and CDR2 ANQGSEA. There are 16 amino acids in the CDR3, from cysteine to phenylalanine inclusive. Just the 48-base CDR3 DNA is kept, in frame starting at base 1. The V end gives up 7 bases and the J end 7 bases, leaving 14 bases in the junction not matched to a gene. This clonotype was recorded a few times. Which antigen it targets is not known. Nothing much larger sits one base from this clone, and base qualities are not available. TCR cDNA was synthesized by 5'RACE template switching, which introduced a universal primer site and unique molecular identifiers. Priming for cDNA synthesis came from both the TCR alpha and TCR beta constant segments. Library amplification involved two PCR steps, and the second step added sample barcodes and sequencing adapters. Sequencing of libraries was done on Illumina HiSeq 2500 (2x100 bp) or NovaSeq (2x150 bp). Turning to the authors' computational methods: Reads were demultiplexed and collapsed into UMI consensus sequences with MIGEC, and V(D)J alignment was performed with MiXCR. Vaccine-responding clonotypes were identified with edgeR using replicate PBMC samples, with FDR below 0.01 and a log2 fold change above 5 up to day 15 being required. Bulk clonotypes were assigned CD4 or CD8 identity according to which sequenced CD4 or CD8 repertoire held them at higher abundance. In TCRdb, the public reads were trimmed at Q25 with fastp and aligned with MiXCR, with productive beta chains retained. Each entry merges the rows of one CDR3 protein and shows their most common DNA and genes. These V and J calls rely on TCRdb rather than the paper's analysis. Across this sample there are under 600,000 distinct CDR3 sequences, with roughly a fifth seen only once. The top ten hold about 16% of the sample.

Broad study findings and their caveats: Only a couple of donors were included in the study, so the extent to which the findings can be generalized is limited. The secondary T-cell response was found to be weaker but faster than the primary response, with a peak reached on day 5 rather than on day 15. A small fraction of clonotypes appeared in both the CD4 and CD8 compartments, likely as a result of convergent recombination. FACS-sorted repertoires could contain abundant contaminating clonotypes from the bulk population, so computational filtering was required. Most clones expanded after primary vaccination (around 96% of CD4 and over 80% of CD8) were re-detected after the booster, suggesting that broad memory maintenance occurred.

The intended sense of this specimen's treatment or condition label: live attenuated yellow fever vaccine strain. At each blood-draw timepoint, two biological replicates of bulk PBMCs were collected. PBMCs were isolated from peripheral blood using a standard Ficoll-Paque protocol. TriZol was used to extract RNA from bulk PBMCs, from CD4 and CD8 fractions, and from dextramer-positive and dextramer-negative fractions. This sequence was found in a man aged 18 to 29 who received the YFV17D yellow fever vaccine. Rearrangement joined TRBV29-1 to TRBJ2-2, and 11 bases in between align with TRBD1. The specimen was PBMCs, collected 21 days after the first yellow fever vaccination. The DNA sequence is as follows: TGCAGCGCCAGGGTCCCGGGACAGGGGGTCATCGGGGAGCTGTTTTTT. This translates into CSARVPGQGVIGELFF.